This TCR beta chain was found in a study of T cell changes during pregnancy in multiple sclerosis. Produced via immunoSEQ multiplex PCR; TCRdb's table is partial and in-frame only. The data show about 51,000 clones, with approximately 94% seen just once and 0.58% held by the top ten. The CDR3 is 14 amino acids. Germline trimming cut 1 base from V and 6 bases from J; bases unmatched to any gene: 1. CDR1 and CDR2 (germline): MGHRA, YSYEKL. This material consisted of CD4+ T cells from peripheral blood mononuclear cells, taken in the second trimester of pregnancy. V is TRBV4-1 and J is TRBJ1-4, with 8 bases that match TRBD1. The receptor's source is a female donor with multiple sclerosis, enrolled in a pregnancy study. The CDR3 DNA sequence: TGCGCCAGCAGCCAAGGACAGGGGCATGAAAAACTGTTTTTT. This translates into CASSQGQGHEKLFF.